This T cell receptor (beta chain) was sequenced in a study of T-cell memory formation after mild COVID-19. Study-level background: Most TCR clusters belonged to a single donor. General study results and limits: Those CD4+ clones that contracted were mainly in CM and EM (CD8+ ones in EMRA). Pre-infection memory carried some responding clones, suggesting that cross-reactive memory joined.

There are a few counts of this clonotype. What it binds is unknown. CDR3 length equals 15 residues. Germline CDR1 and CDR2: SQVTM and ANQGSEA. Germline trimming cut 3 bases from V and 5 bases from J; bases unmatched to any gene: 9. TCRdb itself ran the 5' RACE reads through MiXCR, one entry per CDR3 protein. The table includes about 140,000 distinct CDR3 sequences, 11% to 15% detected once. This receptor was identified in an adult woman who had mild COVID-19 (a few samples of this study predate the infection). Cell type and time point are not known. Sequencing was performed on PBMCs or a T cell subset sorted from them (not recorded which). The chain links TRBV29-1 to TRBJ2-2; 7 bases agree with TRBD2. The CDR3, as DNA: TGCAGCGTTGATTTTGGAAGGGAGGGGACCGGGGAGCTGTTTTTT. It encodes CSVDFGREGTGELFF.